This T cell receptor beta chain was identified during a study of vaccination effects on CD4 cells after COVID-19 (dated by TCRdb to between 2021 and 2024). General notes on the study: Each participant got two doses of an mRNA SARS-CoV-2 vaccine, either BNT162b2 or mRNA-1273. SARS-CoV-2 spike-specific CD4+ TCR repertoires from before and after mRNA vaccination were compared in COVID-19 convalescent patients and in infection-naive vaccine recipients. A total of approximately 9 COVID-19 convalescent patients and a handful of SARS-CoV-2-naive healthy vaccine recipients were included in the full study. Cultures from other donors in the study were sequenced with the Oncomine TCR Beta short-read assay on an Illumina iSeq 100. Overall study results and their limits: Both infection-induced and vaccine-induced clones contracted markedly at late post-vaccination timepoints, which is consistent with waning T cell responses. Among healthy vaccine recipients, nearly all vaccine-induced clones were SARS-CoV-2 mono-reactive, and just 1 of 255 was cross-reactive with common cold coronaviruses. Only a small number of convalescent patients were included, and no early post-infection timepoints were available, which limited the study.

The ViraFEST assay stimulated PBMC with viral peptide pools and then used TCR sequencing to identify antigen-specific CD4+ T cell clonotypes by expansion. After more than nine days of culture, CD4+ T cells were isolated with the EasySep CD4+ T cell isolation kit. The absence of prior SARS-CoV-2 infection in healthy vaccine recipients was confirmed by negative nucleocapsid antibodies before and after vaccination. Some 2 million PBMC per well were cultured in IMDM with around 5.3% human AB serum, 10 IU/ml IL-2 and gentamicin, plus 10 ug/ml peptides. On days 3 and 7, half of the culture medium was replaced with fresh IL-2-containing medium. Unless noted otherwise, every peptide stimulation condition was cultured in triplicate wells. Using Ficoll-Paque Plus gradient centrifugation, PBMC were separated from whole blood and then either used fresh or cryopreserved at -140C. The overlapping peptide pools covered the spike proteins of SARS-CoV-2 as well as those of the common cold coronaviruses HCoV-NL63, HCoV-OC43 and HCoV-229E. The QIAamp micro DNA kit was used to extract genomic DNA from the cultured CD4+ T cells.

The protocol used for the library was the immunoSEQ multiplex PCR assay. TCR beta CDR3 sequencing was performed on DNA from the cultured, isolated CD4+ T cells. The study's own analysis went as follows. The analysis removed non-productive TCR sequences, trimmed reads to the CDR3 region, and retained only CDR3s that were 7 or more amino acids long. Antigen-specific clonotypes were identified using the MANAFEST web app by comparison of expansion in peptide wells against reference cultures. To count as positive, a clone had to show expansion at FDR<0.05 compared with the reference and with all other wells, an odds ratio above 5, and a frequency above 0.1% in two replicate wells. Cross-reactive clonotypes were defined as significantly expanded in SARS-CoV-2 spike wells and in at least one common cold coronavirus spike condition. Levenshtein distance calculated with the stringdist R package was used to assess CDR3 similarity, and unrooted trees were constructed with ape in R 3.6.1. TCRdb stores this immuneACCESS table with in-frame sequences only. Part of the clones is absent; in the studies checked, under half of the shortfall reflects unresolved V genes, and no reason is known for the rest. V and J calls and clone size come straight from that table; D and trimming were deduced from the DNA. For this sample the table gives 26,000 or so clones, of which roughly two thirds were detected only once. The top ten hold 10% of the sample.

For this clone: The antigen it binds to is not known. The sample holds no much larger clone one base away, and base qualities are not on file.

The sample in question was CD4+ T cells from PBMCs cultured with SARS-CoV-2 spike peptides, obtained before COVID-19 vaccination. Read against the paper, the sample's cell subset or site label means: SARS-CoV-2 spike overlapping peptide pool stimulation. The TCR was taken from a human donor who received a COVID-19 vaccine.

The base sequence is TGCGCCAGCAGTCTCTCGGGACAGGGGTCCTACGAGCAGTACTTC. This is translated as CASSLSGQGSYEQYF. Recombination linked TRBV10-2 to TRBJ2-7, and TRBD1 aligns with 10 junction nucleotides. V loses 5 bases at its end and J loses 1 base; junction bases beyond the gene matches: 5. The germline V gene gives CDR1 as WSHSY and CDR2 as SAAADI. The CDR3 runs 15 amino acids, cysteine and phenylalanine included. Of the read, only the CDR3 DNA is kept; its 45 bases are in frame from base 1.